Below are 32 T cell receptor beta chains sequenced from a single sample in a study of OX40 agonist ivuxolimab in advanced cancers. TCRdb's table, derived via immunoSEQ multiplex PCR, lists solely in-frame clones and lacks some. Of about 64,000 clones in the sample, approximately 90% are singletons; the top ten hold roughly 0.45%. This specimen consisted of CD4+ or CD8+ T cells sorted from blood, obtained in a trial of the OX40 agonist ivuxolimab. The receptors here all came from an adult with an advanced solid tumor such as melanoma, head and neck, liver or kidney cancer.

This clone appeared a single time. J is TRBJ2-5 and V is TRBV5-1, with TRBD1 matching over 9 bases. J was trimmed by 0 bases and V by 0 bases; bases with no gene match: 3. CDR1 and CDR2 from the germline V gene are SGHRS and YFSETQ. The CDR3 consists of 16 residues. CDR3 nucleotide sequence: TGCGCCAGCAGCTTGGGGGACAGGGAGGACCAAGAGACCCAGTACTTC. Amino acid sequence: CASSLGDREDQETQYF.

CDR3 nucleotide sequence: TGCGCCAGCAGCTTATCACTAGCGGTCAAAGGGGAGCAGTTCTTC. Protein product: CASSLSLAVKGEQFF. The genes are TRBV4-3 and TRBJ2-1; TRBD2 matches 8 bases. The CDR3 has 15 residues. Germline V gives CDR1 LGHNA, CDR2 YSLEER. The trim removed 5 bases at V and 10 bases at J, leaving 13 bases unmatched.

In its sample, this clone was seen once. The CDR3: CATSSATGGGQYF. The CDR3 DNA follows: TGTGCCACCAGCAGTGCCACAGGGGGTGGGCAGTACTTC. The chain links TRBV15 to TRBJ2-7, with 8 bases matching TRBD1. V shed 3 bases and J 9 bases; nucleotides not matched to a gene: 7. CDR1 is LNHNV, CDR2 YYDKDF, per germline (reference sequence). This CDR3 has 13 amino acids.

This rearrangement joins TRBV7-4 to TRBJ1-1, with 7 bases fitting TRBD1. Germline CDR1 reads SGHVT; CDR2 reads SQSDAQ. V shed 6 bases, J shed 1 base, and the junction held 5 bases outside the gene matches. The CDR3 extends over 14 amino acids. The CDR3 coding sequence is TGTGCCAGCAGGATAAGACAGGGGAACACTGAAGCTTTCTTT. This encodes CASRIRQGNTEAFF.

The CDR3 region has the DNA TGTGCCAGTAGTCCGGGACAGGGAATGATGGGGGCTGAAGCTTTCTTT. This sequence encodes CASSPGQGMMGAEAFF. This chain connects TRBV19 to TRBJ1-1; 9 nucleotides align to TRBD1. Germline V gene lookup returns CDR1 LNHDA and CDR2 SQIVND (reference sequence). This CDR3 region has 16 residues. V was clipped by 5 bases and J by 6 bases; unmatched bases: 13.

V gene TRBV27 combines with J gene TRBJ1-1; no firm D call. V lost 5 bases and J 4 bases, leaving 17 bases between the germline ends. The CDR3 length is 15 residues. Germline CDR1 MNHEY, CDR2 SMNVEV (reference sequence). The CDR3 here is CASSPGRPRSTEAFF. The CDR3 region has the DNA TGTGCCAGCAGTCCCGGACGGCCTAGATCCACTGAAGCTTTCTTT.

The rearrangement links TRBV18 to TRBJ1-2, with D possibly TRBD1 on 6 matching bases. The germline V gene encodes CDR1 KGHSH and CDR2 LQKENI. V dropped 5 bases and J dropped 4 bases, with 14 bases sitting between them. This CDR3 spans 14 amino acids. The CDR3 loop reads CASSERTDSYGYTF. The DNA of the CDR3 is TGTGCCAGCTCAGAAAGGACAGATAGCTATGGCTACACCTTC.

The CDR3 here is CAWSVWGANVLTF. The CDR3 DNA reads TGTGCCTGGAGTGTATGGGGGGCCAACGTCCTGACTTTC. The chain employs TRBV30 and TRBJ2-6; D not certain. V shed 0 bases and J shed 4 bases, with 4 bases lying between them. The germline V gene has CDR1 GTSNPN and CDR2 SVGIG (reference sequence). This CDR3 contains 13 residues.

V and J are TRBV27 and TRBJ2-3; the D call may be TRBD1 or TRBD2 (6 bases each). The CDR3 totals 15 residues. Deletions cut 7 bases from V and 3 bases from J, with 17 bases between. Germline assignment: CDR1 MNHEY and CDR2 SMNVEV (reference sequence). This CDR3 reads CASTRWGAGTDTQYF. The CDR3 DNA is TGTGCCAGCACTCGTTGGGGGGCCGGTACAGATACGCAGTATTTT.

Details on this clone: Its ends do not fully match the called genes, so a read error is possible. Other DNA sequences within the sample encode an identical CDR3. The chain is built from TRBV18 and TRBJ1-2; D unclear. Germline loops: CDR1 KGHSH, CDR2 LQKENI. The CDR3 loop spans 14 amino acids. CDR3 in amino acids: CASSPPVQNYGYTF. The CDR3 DNA sequence: TGTGCCAGCTCACCACCGGTGCAGAACTACGGCTACACCTTC. Full variable domain (outside the CDR3, taken from reference TRBV18 and TRBJ1-2): NAGVMQNPRHLVRRRGQEARLRCSPMKGHSHVYWYRQLPEEGLKFMVYLQKENIIDESGMPKERFSAEFPKEGPSILRIQQVVRGDSAAYFCASSPPVQNYGYTFGSGTRLTVV.

This clone was seen a few times. The CDR3 sequence: CASSFNWDTEAFF. CDR3 coding DNA: TGTGCCAGCAGCTTTAACTGGGACACTGAAGCTTTCTTT. The gene calls are TRBV7-9 and TRBJ1-1; D gene unclear. Looked up from germline, CDR1 is SEHNR and CDR2 is FQNEAQ (reference sequence). Trimming pared 3 bases from V and 3 bases from J, leaving 8 bases between. CDR3 size: 13 residues. Full variable domain (missing parts from reference TRBV7-9 and TRBJ1-1): DTGVSQNPRHKITKRGQNVTFRCDPISEHNRLYWYRQTLGQGPEFLTYFQNEAQLEKSRLLSDRFSAERPKGSFSTLEIQRTEQGDSAMYLCASSFNWDTEAFFGQGTRLTVV.

The chain employs TRBV6-1 and TRBJ2-5, with 12 bases fitting TRBD1. V trimming: 3 bases; J trimming: 5 bases; junction bases outside the gene matches: 4. The CDR3 covers 15 residues. Germline V gene lookup returns CDR1 MNHNS and CDR2 SASEGT. CDR3 bases: TGTGCCAGCAGTGATGGGACAGGGGGCCGGGAGACCCAGTACTTC. It specifies CASSDGTGGRETQYF.

The rearrangement joins TRBV6-6 to TRBJ2-3; D uncertain. The germline CDR1 and CDR2 sequences are MNHNY and SVGAGI (reference sequence). V was clipped by 7 bases and J by 11 bases, with 25 bases between them. This CDR3 contains 15 residues. The CDR3 DNA reads TGTGCCAGCACCGTTACCCCGACATCTGGACCCCTGCAGTATTTT. It translates to CASTVTPTSGPLQYF.

This clone has only a few counts. The rearrangement links TRBV18 to TRBJ1-5, with D tentatively TRBD1 (5 bases). CDR1 and CDR2 from the germline V gene are KGHSH and LQKENI. The CDR3 runs 14 residues. The V end was cut by 6 bases, the J end by 3 bases, with 12 bases between. The CDR3 DNA reads as TGTGCCAGCTCCCAGGGACCGATCAATCAGCCCCAGCATTTT. Encoded protein: CASSQGPINQPQHF. Looking up the rest from reference TRBV18 and TRBJ1-5 gives the full variable domain: NAGVMQNPRHLVRRRGQEARLRCSPMKGHSHVYWYRQLPEEGLKFMVYLQKENIIDESGMPKERFSAEFPKEGPSILRIQQVVRGDSAAYFCASSQGPINQPQHFGDGTRLSIL.

The V gene is TRBV2, the J gene TRBJ2-5; 7 bases match TRBD1. CDR3 length equals 13 residues. The germline V gene has CDR1 SNHLY and CDR2 FYNNEI. Trimming cost V 4 bases and J 5 bases; bases outside gene matches: 4. DNA of the CDR3: TGTGCCAGCAGTGGACAGGGTCGGGAGACCCAGTACTTC. Residues: CASSGQGRETQYF.

The V call is TRBV7-9, the J call TRBJ1-1; D remains ambiguous. This CDR3 is 12 amino acids long. From germline, CDR1 is SEHNR and CDR2 FQNEAQ (reference sequence). V shed 3 bases and J shed 7 bases, with 9 bases lying between them. CDR3 amino acids: CASSFDGLEAFF. The CDR3 DNA reads as TGTGCCAGCAGCTTCGACGGACTTGAAGCTTTCTTT.

J is TRBJ1-3 and V is TRBV7-2; unclear D gene. Germline V lookup: CDR1 SGHTA, CDR2 FQGNSA. The CDR3 loop spans 17 amino acids. Trimming pared 5 bases from V and 0 bases from J, leaving 17 bases between. This chain's CDR3 is CASSPRVSTSSGNTIYF. In DNA form, the CDR3 reads TGTGCCAGCAGCCCCCGAGTCAGCACCAGCTCTGGAAACACCATATATTTT.

This chain links TRBV7-9 with TRBJ2-3, with D perhaps assigned TRBD1 or TRBD2 (7 bases each). The CDR3 has 15 residues. Looked up from germline, CDR1 is SEHNR and CDR2 is FQNEAQ (reference sequence). Trimming took off 2 bases at V and 2 bases at J, with 11 bases between the two ends. The CDR3 DNA is TGTGCCAGCAGCTTAAGCGGGACAGCCACAGATACGCAGTATTTT. Translation gives CASSLSGTATDTQYF.

This clone appeared a few times. V gene TRBV5-1 combines with J gene TRBJ2-5; 7 nucleotides agree with TRBD2. V gave up 7 bases and J gave up 2 bases; unmatched junction bases: 8. The CDR3 is 14 amino acids. Germline V gene sequence: CDR1 SGHRS, CDR2 YFSETQ. In DNA, the CDR3 is TGCGCCAGCCGACCGGGACTACTACAAGAGACCCAGTACTTC. Translation: CASRPGLLQETQYF.

The chain couples TRBV29-1 to TRBJ2-1, with unresolved D. Between the trimmed V and J ends, which lost 6 bases and 5 bases, there was a span of 14 bases. The CDR3 has 13 amino acids. Looked up from germline, CDR1 is SQVTM and CDR2 is ANQGSEA. The chain's CDR3 is CSVAARQNNEQFF. The DNA of the CDR3 is TGCAGCGTGGCGGCCAGACAAAACAATGAGCAGTTCTTC.

This chain uses TRBV15 with TRBJ2-7; 7 bases fit TRBD2. The germline V gene encodes CDR1 LNHNV and CDR2 YYDKDF (reference sequence). The CDR3 extends over 17 amino acids. V gave up 0 bases and J gave up 0 bases; unmatched junction bases: 8. The CDR3 nucleotides are TGTGCCACCAGCAGAGATCCGGCTAGCGGTCTCTCCTACGAGCAGTACTTC. Its translation is CATSRDPASGLSYEQYF. The full variable domain, rest sourced from reference TRBV15 and TRBJ2-7, is DAMVIQNPRYQVTQFGKPVTLSCSQTLNHNVMYWYQQKSSQAPKLLFHYYDKDFNNEADTPDNFQSRRPNTSFCFLDIRSPGLGDTAMYLCATSRDPASGLSYEQYFGPGTRLTVT.

This chain uses TRBV9 with TRBJ2-3; D unclear. The CDR3 is 17 residues long. CDR1 is SGDLS, CDR2 YYNGEE, per germline. Trimming left V 0 bases short and J 1 base short, with 15 bases between. The CDR3 bases are TGTGCCAGCAGCGTAGGTCGCCTATCTTTTGGCACAGATACGCAGTATTTT. This codes for CASSVGRLSFGTDTQYF. The whole variable domain, remainder taken from reference TRBV9 and TRBJ2-3, is DSGVTQTPKHLITATGQRVTLRCSPRSGDLSVYWYQQSLDQGLQFLIQYYNGEERAKGNILERFSAQQFPDLHSELNLSSLELGDSALYFCASSVGRLSFGTDTQYFGPGTRLTVL.

V and J are TRBV6-1 and TRBJ1-2; a weak D match, TRBD1 (5 bases). Per germline, CDR1 MNHNS and CDR2 SASEGT. This CDR3 spans 13 amino acids. Trimming cost V 6 bases and J 5 bases, with 13 bases left between them. The CDR3 sequence: CASRAGTVYGYTF. The CDR3 nucleotides are TGTGCCAGCAGAGCCGGGACGGTTTATGGCTACACCTTC.

V is TRBV4-3 and J is TRBJ2-7, with 9 positions matching TRBD1. The CDR3 totals 14 residues. The V and J ends lost 4 bases and 7 bases, in that order; junction bases with no gene match: 8. Germline CDR1 LGHNA, CDR2 YSLEER. The CDR3 DNA is TGCGCCAGCAGCCCATCACAGGGGGCGGAGGAGCAGTACTTC. It encodes CASSPSQGAEEQYF.

This clone has a handful of counts. The V call is TRBV7-6, the J call TRBJ1-3; D remains ambiguous. Germline CDR1 is SGHVS and CDR2 is FNYEAQ. The CDR3 sequence is 16 residues long. V was pared by 1 base and J by 0 bases, with 10 bases between. CDR3 in amino acids: CASSLVGGSSGNTIYF. The CDR3 DNA is TGTGCCAGCAGCTTAGTGGGCGGAAGCTCTGGAAACACCATATATTTT.

The chain recombines TRBV18 with TRBJ2-4, with 7 bases identical to TRBD1. The trim removed 6 bases at V and 0 bases at J, leaving 17 bases unmatched. The CDR3 consists of 19 residues. CDR1 is KGHSH, CDR2 LQKENI, per germline. The CDR3 here is CASSPVRTGTIVAKNIQYF. The CDR3 DNA reads TGTGCCAGCTCTCCCGTCCGGACAGGAACTATTGTAGCCAAAAACATTCAGTACTTC.

The genes are TRBV25-1 and TRBJ1-6, with D possibly TRBD1 on 5 matching bases. The ends were cut back, 1 base at V and 9 bases at J, with 13 bases in the middle. Germline CDR1 and CDR2: MGHDK and SYGVNS. The length of the CDR3 is 15 residues. The chain's CDR3 is CASSESRGGGSPLHF. For the CDR3, the DNA is TGTGCCAGCAGTGAATCGAGGGGAGGCGGTTCACCCCTCCACTTT.

The V gene is TRBV7-9, the J gene TRBJ2-7, with 9 bases fitting TRBD2. The CDR3 totals 15 residues. Per germline, CDR1 SEHNR and CDR2 FQNEAQ (reference sequence). The junction had 10 bases not matched to a gene; V was cut back by 5 bases and J by 5 bases. The CDR3: CASSILAGNDNEQYF. CDR3 DNA sequence: TGTGCCAGCAGCATTCTAGCGGGAAACGATAACGAGCAGTACTTC.

The chain employs TRBV2 and TRBJ2-3; 11 bases align to TRBD2. The length of the CDR3 is 15 residues. CDR1 and CDR2 from the germline V gene are SNHLY and FYNNEI. V lost 5 bases, J lost 2 bases, and 3 bases stayed unmatched. The CDR3 sequence is CASSLSGGDTDTQYF. For the CDR3, the DNA is TGTGCCAGCAGTCTTAGCGGGGGGGACACAGATACGCAGTATTTT.

The CDR3, as DNA: TGTGCCAGCAGTCCCCTAGCGGGAGGGCCTCTGAACGAGCAGTACTTC. It codes for CASSPLAGGPLNEQYF. The chain recombines TRBV27 with TRBJ2-7; 12 nucleotides match TRBD2. V trimming: 5 bases; J trimming: 5 bases; junction bases outside the gene matches: 10. In germline, CDR1 is MNHEY, CDR2 SMNVEV (reference sequence). The CDR3 loop spans 16 amino acids.

The chain links TRBV10-3 to TRBJ1-1, with no clear D. V dropped 3 bases and J dropped 2 bases, with 10 bases sitting between them. Germline V CDR1 and CDR2: ENHRY, SYGVKD. The CDR3 consists of 14 residues. The DNA for the CDR3 is TGTGCCATCAGTGACTCTGGCTCAAACACTGAAGCTTTCTTT. Translated: CAISDSGSNTEAFF.

This clone has a single count. J is TRBJ1-2 and V is TRBV7-8; unclear D gene. The length of the CDR3 is 13 residues. Trimming pared 3 bases from V and 8 bases from J, leaving 13 bases between. In germline, CDR1 is SGHVS, CDR2 FQNEAQ. The CDR3 DNA follows: TGTGCCAGCAGCTTCCGGACCGGGTGGGGCTACACCTTC. It encodes CASSFRTGWGYTF.